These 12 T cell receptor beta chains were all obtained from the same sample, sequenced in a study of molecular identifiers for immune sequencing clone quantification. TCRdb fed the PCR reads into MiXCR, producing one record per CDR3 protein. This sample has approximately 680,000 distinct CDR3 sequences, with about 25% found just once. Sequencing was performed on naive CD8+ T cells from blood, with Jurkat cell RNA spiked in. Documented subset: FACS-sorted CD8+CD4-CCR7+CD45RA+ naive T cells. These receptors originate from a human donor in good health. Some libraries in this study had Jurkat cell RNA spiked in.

The CDR3 DNA reads TGTGCCAGCAGTCGCGTGGGGGCTGGTCAGCCCCAGCATTTT. This gives the protein CASSRVGAGQPQHF. The chain couples TRBV12-3 or TRBV12-4 to TRBJ1-5, with TRBD1 as a possible D gene (6 bases). The V end lost 5 bases, the J end lost 6 bases, and 14 bases lay between the germline ends. This CDR3 comprises 14 residues.

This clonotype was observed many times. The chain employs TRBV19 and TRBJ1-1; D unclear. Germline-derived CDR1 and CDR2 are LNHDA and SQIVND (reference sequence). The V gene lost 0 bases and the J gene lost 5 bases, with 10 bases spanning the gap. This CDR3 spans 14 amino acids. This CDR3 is CASSIDGLQTEAFF. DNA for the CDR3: TGTGCCAGTAGTATAGACGGTCTGCAAACTGAAGCTTTCTTT.

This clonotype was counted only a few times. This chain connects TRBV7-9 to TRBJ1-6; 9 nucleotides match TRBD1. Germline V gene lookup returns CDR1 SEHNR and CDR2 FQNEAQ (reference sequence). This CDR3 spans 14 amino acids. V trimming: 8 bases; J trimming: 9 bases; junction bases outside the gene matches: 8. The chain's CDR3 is CASQAGQGISPLHF. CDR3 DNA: TGTGCCAGCCAGGCGGGACAGGGTATTTCACCCCTCCACTTT.

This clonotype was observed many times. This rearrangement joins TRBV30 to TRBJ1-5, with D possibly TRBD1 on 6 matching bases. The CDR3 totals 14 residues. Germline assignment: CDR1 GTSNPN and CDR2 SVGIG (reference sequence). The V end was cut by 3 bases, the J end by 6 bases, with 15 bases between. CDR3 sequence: CAWSAARGGQPQHF. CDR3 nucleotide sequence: TGTGCCTGGAGCGCCGCCAGGGGTGGTCAGCCCCAGCATTTT. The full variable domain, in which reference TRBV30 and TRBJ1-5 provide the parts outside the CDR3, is SQTIHQWPATLVQPVGSPLSLECTVEGTSNPNLYWYRQAAGRGLQLLFYSVGIGQISSEVPQNLSASRPQDRQFILSSKKLLLSDSGFYLCAWSAARGGQPQHFGDGTRLSIL.

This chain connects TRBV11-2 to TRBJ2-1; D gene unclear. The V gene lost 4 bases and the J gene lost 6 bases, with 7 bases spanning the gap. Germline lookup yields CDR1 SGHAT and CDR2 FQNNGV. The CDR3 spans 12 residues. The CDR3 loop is CASSSSSNEQFF. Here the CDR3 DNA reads TGTGCCAGCAGCTCATCAAGCAATGAGCAGTTCTTC. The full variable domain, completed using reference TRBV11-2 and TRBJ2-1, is EAGVAQSPRYKIIEKRQSVAFWCNPISGHATLYWYQQILGQGPKLLIQFQNNGVVDDSQLPKDRFSAERLKGVDSTLKIQPAKLEDSAVYLCASSSSSNEQFFGPGTRLTVL.

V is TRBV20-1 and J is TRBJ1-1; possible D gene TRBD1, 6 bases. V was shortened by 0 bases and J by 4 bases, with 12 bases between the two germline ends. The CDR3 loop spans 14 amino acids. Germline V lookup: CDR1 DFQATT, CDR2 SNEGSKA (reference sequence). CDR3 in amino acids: CSARDGGGVTEAFF. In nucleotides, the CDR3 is TGCAGTGCTAGAGATGGAGGGGGGGTCACTGAAGCTTTCTTT.

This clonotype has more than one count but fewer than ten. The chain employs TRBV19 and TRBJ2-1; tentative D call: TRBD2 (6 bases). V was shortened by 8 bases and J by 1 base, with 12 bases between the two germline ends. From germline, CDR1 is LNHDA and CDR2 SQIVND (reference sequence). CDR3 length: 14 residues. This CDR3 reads CASGRDSSYNEQFF. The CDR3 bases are TGTGCCAGTGGACGGGACTCATCCTACAATGAGCAGTTCTTC.

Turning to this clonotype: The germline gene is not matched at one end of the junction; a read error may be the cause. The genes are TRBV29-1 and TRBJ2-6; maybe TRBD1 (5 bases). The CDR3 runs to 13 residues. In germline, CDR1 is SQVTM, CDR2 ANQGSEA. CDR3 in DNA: TGCAGCGTTGTGTGTGCTGGGGCCATCGTCCTGACTTTC. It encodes CSVVCAGAIVLTF.

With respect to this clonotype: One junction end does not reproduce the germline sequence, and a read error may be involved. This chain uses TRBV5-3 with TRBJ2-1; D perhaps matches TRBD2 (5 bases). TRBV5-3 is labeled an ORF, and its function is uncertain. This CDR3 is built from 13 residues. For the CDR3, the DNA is TGTGCCAGCACTAGTGTTGCCTACGATGAGCAGTTCTTC. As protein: CASTSVAYDEQFF.

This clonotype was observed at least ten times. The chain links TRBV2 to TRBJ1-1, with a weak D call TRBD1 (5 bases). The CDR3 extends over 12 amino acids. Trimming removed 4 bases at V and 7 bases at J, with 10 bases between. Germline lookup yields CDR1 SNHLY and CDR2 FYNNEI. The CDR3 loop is CASSAPGGEAFF. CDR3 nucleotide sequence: TGTGCCAGCAGTGCGCCTGGGGGTGAAGCTTTCTTT.

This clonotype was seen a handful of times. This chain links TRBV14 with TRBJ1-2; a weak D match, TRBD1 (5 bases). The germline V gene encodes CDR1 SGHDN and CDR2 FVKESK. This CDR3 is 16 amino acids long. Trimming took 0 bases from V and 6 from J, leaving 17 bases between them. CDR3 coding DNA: TGTGCCAGCAGCCAAGATACCAGAACGGGGGTCGATGGCTACACCTTC. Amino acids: CASSQDTRTGVDGYTF.

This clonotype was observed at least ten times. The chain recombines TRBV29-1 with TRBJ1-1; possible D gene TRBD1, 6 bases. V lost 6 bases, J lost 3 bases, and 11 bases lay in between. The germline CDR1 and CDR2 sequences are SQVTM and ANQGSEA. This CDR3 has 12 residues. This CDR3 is CSVNREDTEAFF. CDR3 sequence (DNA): TGCAGCGTCAACAGGGAGGACACTGAAGCTTTCTTT.